A single sample is the source of the 21 T cell receptor beta chains below, sequenced in a study of cytomegalovirus exposure and HLA in healthy donors. The table came from immunoSEQ multiplex PCR; TCRdb's copy has only in-frame clones and leaves some out. The sample has over 150,000 clones, 80% to 90% seen once. What was sequenced was PBMCs. The receptors stem from a man between 18 and 29 years old in good health and CMV-seropositive.

This chain links TRBV2 with TRBJ1-1, with 7 nucleotides matching TRBD1. The CDR3 loop spans 14 amino acids. V lost 2 bases to trimming and J lost 3 bases; unmatched junction nucleotides: 3. Germline values: CDR1 SNHLY, CDR2 FYNNEI. Written as DNA, the CDR3 is TGTGCCAGCAGTGAAAGAGGGACAGACACTGAAGCTTTCTTT. As protein: CASSERGTDTEAFF.

The V and J genes are TRBV2 and TRBJ2-7, with TRBD2 identical over 9 bases. J lost 3 bases, V lost 4 bases, and 4 bases had no gene match. Germline values: CDR1 SNHLY, CDR2 FYNNEI. The CDR3 covers 14 residues. For the CDR3, the DNA is TGTGCCAGCAGTGCGGAGACTAGCGGCTACGAGCAGTACTTC. Translating it yields CASSAETSGYEQYF. The complete variable domain, with remaining parts taken from reference TRBV2 and TRBJ2-7, reads EPEVTQTPSHQVTQMGQEVILRCVPISNHLYFYWYRQILGQKVEFLVSFYNNEISEKSEIFDDQFSVERPDGSNFTLKIRSTKLEDSAMYFCASSAETSGYEQYFGPGTRLTVT.

The chain combines TRBV7-2 with TRBJ1-2; D gene uncertain. V lost 4 bases and J lost 4, with 13 bases in between. The germline gives CDR1 SGHTA, CDR2 FQGNSA. The CDR3 is 14 amino acids. CDR3 in DNA: TGTGCCAGCAGCTGGGGAGGTTCCCCCTATGGCTACACCTTC. Translating it yields CASSWGGSPYGYTF.

The chain links TRBV5-6 to TRBJ1-4; D gene ambiguous. This CDR3 has 15 amino acids. The germline gives CDR1 SGHDT, CDR2 YYEEEE. Trimming removed 3 bases from V and 2 bases from J, with 11 bases in between. CDR3 region: CASSSRSWTNEKLFF. For the CDR3, the DNA is TGTGCCAGCAGCTCCCGGAGCTGGACTAATGAAAAACTGTTTTTT. Filled out from reference TRBV5-6 and TRBJ1-4, the complete variable domain reads DAGVTQSPTHLIKTRGQQVTLRCSPKSGHDTVSWYQQALGQGPQFIFQYYEEEERQRGNFPDRFSGHQFPNYSSELNVNALLLGDSALYLCASSSRSWTNEKLFFGSGTQLSVL.

V and J are TRBV6-1 and TRBJ2-1; 12 bases are shared with TRBD2. CDR1 and CDR2 from the germline V gene are MNHNS and SASEGT. This CDR3 comprises 16 residues. V shed 2 bases and J 5 bases; nucleotides not matched to a gene: 4. The CDR3 reads CASSEYGLAGNNEQFF. DNA of the CDR3: TGTGCCAGCAGTGAATATGGACTAGCGGGAAACAATGAGCAGTTCTTC.

J is TRBJ2-1 and V is TRBV5-3, with 9 bases that match TRBD1. TRBV5-3 is marked as an open reading frame, function uncertain. The V and J ends lost 3 bases and 9 bases, in that order; junction bases with no gene match: 7. The length of the CDR3 is 14 residues. CDR3 sequence reads: CARSCGTGRSEQFF. For the CDR3, the DNA is TGTGCCAGAAGCTGTGGGACAGGGAGGAGTGAGCAGTTCTTC.

The chain combines TRBV5-1 with TRBJ2-7; perhaps TRBD1 as D (7 bases). There are 16 residues in the CDR3. Germline V gene data show CDR1 as SGHRS and CDR2 as YFSETQ. V shed 0 bases and J shed 6 bases, with 19 bases lying between them. DNA for the CDR3: TGCGCCAGCAGCTTGGTTTCCGGGACCCAGGGGGGCGAGCAGTACTTC. Residues: CASSLVSGTQGGEQYF.

The J gene is TRBJ1-5, the V gene TRBV2, with 9 positions matching TRBD1. The CDR3 sequence is 14 residues long. The V gene end was trimmed by 6 bases and the J gene end by 5 bases; junction bases not matched to a gene: 5. Germline assignment: CDR1 SNHLY and CDR2 FYNNEI. This CDR3 reads CASSGGQGDQPQHF. As DNA, the CDR3 is TGTGCCAGCAGCGGGGGACAGGGAGATCAGCCCCAGCATTTT.

CDR3 coding DNA: TGTGCCAGTAGTATGAGCAAAGGACAGCCGAACACTGAAGCTTTCTTT. Translation gives CASSMSKGQPNTEAFF. The rearrangement uses TRBV19 and TRBJ1-1; D might be TRBD1 (6 bases). This CDR3 spans 16 amino acids. Germline V gene lookup returns CDR1 LNHDA and CDR2 SQIVND (reference sequence). Trimming took off 3 bases at V and 1 base at J, with 15 bases between the two ends.

This chain links TRBV7-3 with TRBJ2-2; D might be TRBD2 (7 bases). The CDR3 is made up of 16 amino acids. CDR1 is SGHTA and CDR2 is FQGTGA in the germline V gene. The ends were cut back, 2 bases at V and 5 bases at J, with 15 bases in the middle. The DNA for the CDR3 is TGTGCCAGCAGCTTACGAGCGGGGAGGGGGACCGGGGAGCTGTTTTTT. Encoded protein: CASSLRAGRGTGELFF.

The gene calls are TRBV5-1 and TRBJ2-1; 9 bases fit TRBD2. CDR1 and CDR2 (germline): SGHRS, YFSETQ. The V segment lost 0 bases and the J segment 6 bases; nucleotides outside the gene matches: 4. This CDR3 spans 15 amino acids. CDR3 bases: TGCGCCAGCAGCTTGGTTAGCGGGGGATCCAATGAGCAGTTCTTC. It is translated as CASSLVSGGSNEQFF.

The chain has TRBV11-2 and TRBJ1-3, with D possibly TRBD1 on 5 matching bases. CDR3 length: 16 residues. V was clipped by 0 bases and J by 1 base, with 10 bases between them. CDR1 and CDR2 (germline): SGHAT, FQNNGV. The CDR3 DNA reads as TGTGCCAGCAGCTTAGACAGGGCCTCATCTGGAAACACCATATATTTT. Translated: CASSLDRASSGNTIYF.

This chain's CDR3 is CASSLAGTAAEKLFF. The CDR3, as DNA: TGTGCCAGCAGCTTAGCCGGGACTGCTGCGGAAAAACTGTTTTTT. This rearrangement joins TRBV7-8 to TRBJ1-4; TRBD1 is a possible D gene (5 bases). Germline V lookup: CDR1 SGHVS, CDR2 FQNEAQ. V was clipped by 0 bases and J by 8 bases, with 13 bases between them. The CDR3 is made up of 15 amino acids.

The chain joins TRBV7-7 to TRBJ2-5; 10 bases map to TRBD2. V lost 5 bases, J lost 0 bases, and 3 bases stayed unmatched. CDR1 and CDR2 from the germline V gene are SSHAT and FNYEAQ (reference sequence). The CDR3 is 15 residues long. CDR3 in amino acids: CASSPGTSDQETQYF. CDR3 bases: TGTGCCAGCAGCCCTGGGACTAGCGACCAAGAGACCCAGTACTTC.

The J gene is TRBJ2-7, the V gene TRBV10-3; 8 nucleotides align to TRBD1. The CDR3 length is 15 residues. The ends lost 4 bases at V and 5 bases at J; junction bases unmatched: 10. Germline lookup yields CDR1 ENHRY and CDR2 SYGVKD. The CDR3 DNA reads as TGTGCCATCAGTGGGACCCCACAGGGGGGAGACGAGCAGTACTTC. This codes for CAISGTPQGGDEQYF.

In its sample, this clone was seen once. V is TRBV6-5 and J is TRBJ1-1; D perhaps matches TRBD1 (5 bases). Trimming took off 7 bases at V and 2 bases at J, with 14 bases between the two ends. This CDR3 has 14 amino acids. The germline V gene has CDR1 MNHEY and CDR2 SVGAGI. DNA of the CDR3: TGTGCCAGCACCAAATGGGGCAGTAACACTGAAGCTTTCTTT. This gives the protein CASTKWGSNTEAFF.

This clone has more than one count but fewer than ten. CDR3 in DNA: TGTGCCTGGAGCGGATCGGGAGACTATGGCTACACCTTC. Translated: CAWSGSGDYGYTF. The V and J genes are TRBV30 and TRBJ1-2; D is unresolved. The CDR3 runs 13 residues. With 3 bases removed from V and 3 bases from J, the gap between germline ends came to 11 bases. The germline V gene encodes CDR1 GTSNPN and CDR2 SVGIG (reference sequence).

In its sample, this clone was seen a few times. The chain couples TRBV11-2 to TRBJ1-5, with D unclear. This CDR3 contains 15 residues. The germline gives CDR1 SGHAT, CDR2 FQNNGV. V was clipped by 1 base and J by 1 base, with 8 bases between them. The DNA for the CDR3 is TGTGCCAGCAGCTTAGGAGCTATGAGCAATCAGCCCCAGCATTTT. Protein: CASSLGAMSNQPQHF.

The V gene is TRBV6-5, the J gene TRBJ1-1; D is perhaps TRBD1 (6 bases). The CDR3 runs 16 residues. Trimming took 2 bases from V and 2 from J, leaving 15 bases between them. CDR1 is MNHEY and CDR2 is SVGAGI in the germline V gene. As DNA, the CDR3 is TGTGCCAGCAGTTACACCTGGACAGTCGGCAACACTGAAGCTTTCTTT. This gives the protein CASSYTWTVGNTEAFF.

CDR3 protein: CASSQEPQLDIAAFF. CDR3 DNA sequence: TGCGCCAGCAGCCAAGAACCCCAGTTGGACATCGCGGCTTTCTTT. This chain joins TRBV4-3 and TRBJ1-1; a possible D gene is TRBD1 (5 bases). Germline V gives CDR1 LGHNA, CDR2 YSLEER. V was cut by 0 bases and J by 11 bases, with 19 bases left in between. This CDR3 region has 15 residues.

J is TRBJ1-5 and V is TRBV4-3; a weak D match, TRBD1 (6 bases). Trimming removed 6 bases at V and 0 bases at J, with 12 bases between. This CDR3 contains 15 residues. Germline assignment: CDR1 LGHNA and CDR2 YSLEER. The CDR3 sequence is CASSDRPYSNQPQHF. CDR3 coding DNA: TGCGCCAGCAGTGACAGGCCCTATAGCAATCAGCCCCAGCATTTT.